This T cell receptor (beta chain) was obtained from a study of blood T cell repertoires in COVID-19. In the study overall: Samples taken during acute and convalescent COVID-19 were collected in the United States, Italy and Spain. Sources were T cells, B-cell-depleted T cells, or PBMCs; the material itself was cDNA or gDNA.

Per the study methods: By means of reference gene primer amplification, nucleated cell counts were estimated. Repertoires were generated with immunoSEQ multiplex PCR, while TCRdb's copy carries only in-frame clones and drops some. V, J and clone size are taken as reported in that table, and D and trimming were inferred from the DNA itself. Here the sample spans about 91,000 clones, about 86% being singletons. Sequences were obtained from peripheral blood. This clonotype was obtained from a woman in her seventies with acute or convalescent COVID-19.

The CDR3 loop reads CAWSQPNSPLHF. The CDR3 DNA is TGTGCCTGGTCACAGCCAAATTCACCCCTCCACTTT. The chain employs TRBV30 and TRBJ1-6; D remains ambiguous. The CDR3 is 12 residues long. The V and J ends lost 5 bases and 7 bases respectively, with 9 bases between them. Germline V lookup: CDR1 GTSNPN, CDR2 SVGIG (reference sequence).